This T cell receptor beta chain was sequenced in a study of cytomegalovirus exposure and HLA in healthy donors. General study findings and limits: Per published reports, the classifier diagnosed cytomegalovirus status with high specificity and sensitivity. Specificity for CMV antigens was confirmed in vitro for a few of the CMV-associated chains.

On this clone itself: As yet, its antigen is unknown.

In the PCR, 60 Vbeta and 13 Jbeta primers were used. The repertoire was sequenced with immunoSEQ multiplex PCR; TCRdb's copy has only in-frame clones and lacks some. The sample gives tens of thousands of clones, around 80% of which show up once; under 0.75% is in the top ten. The CDR3 runs 14 residues. Trimming removed 5 bases at V and 5 bases at J, with 15 bases between. Germline assignment: CDR1 PRHDT and CDR2 FYEKMQ (reference sequence). Donors showed nominal health when sampled, although they likely had unrecorded immune exposures. This chain uses TRBV13 with TRBJ1-2; D remains ambiguous. The source is a young man in good health and CMV-seronegative. Material: PBMCs. As DNA, the CDR3 is TGTGCCAGCAGCCCCGAGGTGTCGTATTATGGCTACACCTTC. Amino acid sequence: CASSPEVSYYGYTF.